The 30 T cell receptor beta chains presented below share a single source sample, sequenced in a study of response to subunit inactivated influenza vaccine. TCRdb re-called the RT-PCR reads through MiXCR, storing one row per CDR3 protein. The sample holds about 540,000 distinct CDR3 sequences, approximately 20% seen once. The same data also went into a second study, on T cells expressing NK-cell markers. From that second work: 5'RACE template switching with UMIs produced the TCR beta cDNA.

This material consisted of CD4+ T cells sorted from PBMCs, taken about 12 days after vaccination. Receptor source: a man between 50 and 59 years old who received an inactivated influenza vaccine.

The table lists this clonotype with a few counts. V and J are TRBV7-8 and TRBJ2-4; D gene uncertain. Germline lookup yields CDR1 SGHVS and CDR2 FQNEAQ. CDR3 length: 16 amino acids. V was shortened by 3 bases and J by 0 bases, with 12 bases between the two germline ends. For the CDR3, the DNA is TGTGCCAGCAGCTTGGGGATTGCCGCAGCCAAAAACATTCAGTACTTC. This gives the protein CASSLGIAAAKNIQYF.

This chain links TRBV15 with TRBJ2-3, with D perhaps given as TRBD1 or TRBD2 (5 bases each). Trimming took off 3 bases at V and 4 bases at J, with 8 bases between the two ends. The V gene's germline CDR1 is LNHNV and CDR2 YYDKDF (reference sequence). This CDR3 is 13 amino acids long. The CDR3 protein is CATSRTGPDTQYF. The DNA of the CDR3 is TGTGCCACCAGCAGGACGGGGCCAGATACGCAGTATTTT.

This clonotype was counted a few times. The chain joins TRBV20-1 to TRBJ1-1; maybe TRBD1 (5 bases). The V gene's germline CDR1 is DFQATT and CDR2 SNEGSKA (reference sequence). The length of the CDR3 is 16 residues. The germline V and J ends were trimmed by 0 bases and 0 bases, with 14 bases remaining between them. CDR3 nucleotides: TGCAGTGCTAGAGATCACGACAGAATCATGAACACTGAAGCTTTCTTT. It encodes CSARDHDRIMNTEAFF.

The CDR3 nucleotides read TGTGCCACCAGTGAATCCGGGGGGTTGGAGCAGTTCTTC. Translating it yields CATSESGGLEQFF. The chain combines TRBV24-1 with TRBJ2-1; 7 positions match TRBD2. This CDR3 comprises 13 residues. Per the germline V gene, CDR1 is KGHDR and CDR2 is SFDVKD. The junction had 6 bases not matched to a gene; V was cut back by 4 bases and J by 10 bases.

The V gene is TRBV5-5, the J gene TRBJ2-4, with D possibly being TRBD1 (6 bases). Germline V lookup: CDR1 SGHKS, CDR2 YYEKEE (reference sequence). With 2 bases removed from V and 9 bases from J, the gap between germline ends came to 15 bases. This CDR3 is built from 14 residues. This CDR3 is CASSLETGTSIQYF. For the CDR3, the DNA is TGTGCCAGCAGCTTAGAGACAGGAACATCCATTCAGTACTTC.

This clonotype was recorded many times. The chain is built from TRBV5-1 and TRBJ2-7; the D gene is possibly TRBD2 (6 bases). Per germline, CDR1 SGHRS and CDR2 YFSETQ. The CDR3 totals 14 residues. V lost 4 bases, J lost 5 bases, and 16 bases lay in between. CDR3: CASSIIAADHEQYF. The CDR3 coding sequence is TGCGCCAGCAGCATCATAGCGGCTGATCACGAGCAGTACTTC.

The genes are TRBV4-1 and TRBJ1-6; D call uncertain. V was shortened by 4 bases and J by 1 base, with 14 bases between the two germline ends. This CDR3 region has 17 residues. The germline CDR1 and CDR2 sequences are MGHRA and YSYEKL. The CDR3 DNA follows: TGCGCCAGCAGCCCGGTGAGGGCGCGTTCCTATAATTCACCCCTCCACTTT. This encodes CASSPVRARSYNSPLHF.

This clonotype was recorded a few times. The chain employs TRBV20-1 and TRBJ2-7, with unresolved D. Germline CDR1 is DFQATT and CDR2 is SNEGSKA (reference sequence). V dropped 2 bases and J dropped 5 bases, with 16 bases sitting between them. The CDR3 consists of 14 residues. The CDR3 DNA reads as TGCAGTGCTAGACAGACGGTGACGGTCCACGAGCAGTACTTC. Translated, it gives CSARQTVTVHEQYF.

The rearrangement links TRBV3-1 to TRBJ2-1; a possible D gene is TRBD1 (6 bases). The V end was cut by 1 base, the J end by 9 bases, with 13 bases between. CDR3 length: 14 residues. Germline V gene lookup returns CDR1 LGHDT and CDR2 YNNKEL (reference sequence). The CDR3 DNA is TGTGCCAGCAGCCAAGGGCCCATGGGGGCTGAGCAGTTCTTC. This codes for CASSQGPMGAEQFF.

The CDR3 region is CASSFGGRSYNEQFF. CDR3 nucleotide sequence: TGTGCCAGCAGTTTCGGGGGGCGCTCCTACAATGAGCAGTTCTTC. The V and J genes are TRBV27 and TRBJ2-1, with D possibly matching TRBD2 (7 bases). Germline V lookup: CDR1 MNHEY, CDR2 SMNVEV (reference sequence). The length of the CDR3 is 15 residues. The germline V and J ends were trimmed by 3 bases and 0 bases, with 9 bases remaining between them.

A few counts support this clonotype. CDR3 region: CASKGTGGNTEAFF. The CDR3 region has the DNA TGTGCCAGCAAGGGGACAGGGGGGAACACTGAAGCTTTCTTT. This rearrangement joins TRBV12-3 or TRBV12-4 to TRBJ1-1, with 11 bases fitting TRBD1. The V gene end was trimmed by 7 bases and the J gene end by 1 base; junction bases not matched to a gene: 2. CDR3 length equals 14 residues.

This clonotype was seen only a few times. J is TRBJ2-2 and V is TRBV6-2 or TRBV6-3; D might be TRBD1 (6 bases). Trimming removed 6 bases at V and 1 base at J, with 9 bases between. This CDR3 contains 14 residues. Germline assignment: CDR1 MNHEY and CDR2 SVGEGT. DNA of the CDR3: TGTGCCAGCAGGACAGGTGGGAACACCGGGGAGCTGTTTTTT. Its protein is CASRTGGNTGELFF.

This clonotype has just a few counts. The rearrangement links TRBV7-7 to TRBJ2-1; the D gene could be TRBD1 or TRBD2 (5 bases each). CDR1 SSHAT and CDR2 FNYEAQ come from the germline V gene (reference sequence). This CDR3 has 13 amino acids. The germline V and J ends were trimmed by 1 base and 10 bases, with 11 bases remaining between them. CDR3: CASSLGGVDEQFF. CDR3 nucleotides: TGTGCCAGCAGCTTAGGAGGGGTTGACGAGCAGTTCTTC.

This clonotype was detected a few times. The chain has TRBV3-1 and TRBJ1-2; D not certain. V lost 1 base, J lost 10 bases, and 10 bases lay in between. Germline V CDR1 and CDR2: LGHDT, YNNKEL (reference sequence). This CDR3 comprises 12 residues. CDR3 sequence reads: CASSQVGQFYTF. The CDR3 nucleotides are TGTGCCAGCAGCCAAGTCGGGCAGTTCTACACCTTC.

This clonotype turned up a few times. The V gene is TRBV4-2, the J gene TRBJ2-1; D gene uncertain. This CDR3 is 19 amino acids long. CDR1 LGHNA and CDR2 YNFKEQ come from the germline V gene. Trimming removed 5 bases from V and 9 bases from J, with 32 bases in between. CDR3 coding DNA: TGTGCCAGCAGCATCCGAGGATCCCAGCTAGTTAGACGCGGAGTTGAGCAGTTCTTC. Translated: CASSIRGSQLVRRGVEQFF.

V and J are TRBV15 and TRBJ1-1, with no clear D. CDR1 is LNHNV and CDR2 is YYDKDF in the germline V gene (reference sequence). V was clipped by 3 bases and J by 10 bases, with 33 bases between them. CDR3 length equals 19 residues. For the CDR3, the DNA is TGTGCCACCAGCAGTACCCAAACCACGAGGGCGGGGAGGTTTCGAAGAGCTTTCTTT. Its translation: CATSSTQTTRAGRFRRAFF. The variable domain in full, with the rest retrieved from reference TRBV15 and TRBJ1-1, is DAMVIQNPRYQVTQFGKPVTLSCSQTLNHNVMYWYQQKSSQAPKLLFHYYDKDFNNEADTPDNFQSRRPNTSFCFLDIRSPGLGDTAMYLCATSSTQTTRAGRFRRAFFGQGTRLTVV.

This clonotype turned up a few times. The chain combines TRBV7-2 with TRBJ2-1, with TRBD1 identical over 7 bases. The CDR3 runs 14 residues. Losses at the gene ends were 5 bases for V and 1 base for J; bases not matched to a gene: 2. CDR1 and CDR2 (germline): SGHTA, FQGNSA. This chain's CDR3 is CASSRDRSYNEQFF. DNA for the CDR3: TGTGCCAGCAGCAGGGACAGATCCTACAATGAGCAGTTCTTC.

CDR3 residues: CASGRGQGWTEAFF. CDR3 nucleotide sequence: TGTGCCAGCGGAAGGGGACAGGGGTGGACTGAAGCTTTCTTT. The genes are TRBV6-2 or TRBV6-3 and TRBJ1-1, with 10 bases matching TRBD1. This CDR3 is 14 amino acids long. From germline, CDR1 is MNHEY and CDR2 SVGEGT. V shed 8 bases, J shed 5 bases, and the junction held 8 bases outside the gene matches.

The chain employs TRBV11-2 and TRBJ2-7, with 16 bases that match TRBD2. The trim removed 4 bases at V and 0 bases at J, leaving 12 bases unmatched. CDR1 SGHAT and CDR2 FQNNGV come from the germline V gene. The CDR3 spans 20 residues. This CDR3 is CASSSLPGLAGGASSYEQYF. CDR3 nucleotide sequence: TGTGCCAGCAGCTCCCTACCGGGACTAGCGGGGGGGGCGAGCTCCTACGAGCAGTACTTC. Looking up the rest from reference TRBV11-2 and TRBJ2-7 gives the full variable domain: EAGVAQSPRYKIIEKRQSVAFWCNPISGHATLYWYQQILGQGPKLLIQFQNNGVVDDSQLPKDRFSAERLKGVDSTLKIQPAKLEDSAVYLCASSSLPGLAGGASSYEQYFGPGTRLTVT.

The chain recombines TRBV20-1 with TRBJ2-7; 10 bases agree with TRBD1. Germline-derived CDR1 and CDR2 are DFQATT and SNEGSKA (reference sequence). The CDR3 loop spans 13 amino acids. With V trimmed by 5 bases and J by 4 bases, 5 bases remained unmatched. The CDR3: CSADTGQGYEQYF. In DNA form, the CDR3 reads TGCAGTGCTGACACGGGACAGGGGTACGAGCAGTACTTC.

This rearrangement joins TRBV9 to TRBJ2-1; D gene ambiguous. Trimming shortened V by 4 bases and J by 2 bases, and 16 bases separated the two germline ends. The CDR3 runs 16 residues. The germline V gene encodes CDR1 SGDLS and CDR2 YYNGEE. This CDR3 reads CASSLRDWSTYNEQFF. CDR3 bases: TGTGCCAGCAGCCTCCGCGACTGGTCAACCTACAATGAGCAGTTCTTC.

This clonotype was detected only a few times. The chain links TRBV7-3 to TRBJ1-2; D might be TRBD1 (6 bases). The V and J ends lost 0 bases and 3 bases respectively, with 11 bases between them. This CDR3 spans 15 amino acids. Germline V gives CDR1 SGHTA, CDR2 FQGTGA. CDR3 DNA sequence: TGTGCCAGCAGCTTAACGGCAGGGGACGACTATGGCTACACCTTC. It encodes CASSLTAGDDYGYTF.

This clonotype turned up a few times. This chain connects TRBV18 to TRBJ2-2; TRBD1 is a possible D gene (7 bases). The germline V gene has CDR1 KGHSH and CDR2 LQKENI. V dropped 6 bases and J dropped 3 bases, with 11 bases sitting between them. The CDR3 has 14 residues. Here the CDR3 DNA reads TGTGCCAGCTCCCGCGGGACAGACACCGGGGAGCTGTTTTTT. This sequence encodes CASSRGTDTGELFF.

The chain links TRBV6-1 to TRBJ2-7; a possible D gene is TRBD1 (6 bases). Trimming stripped 6 bases from V and 7 bases from J, with 22 bases between. The germline V gene encodes CDR1 MNHNS and CDR2 SASEGT. The CDR3 is made up of 15 amino acids. The CDR3 nucleotides read TGTGCCAGCAGCGCCACAGGGTTGGGAGTCTGGGAGCAGTACTTC. Residues: CASSATGLGVWEQYF.

J is TRBJ2-7 and V is TRBV20-1; D remains ambiguous. This CDR3 comprises 13 residues. Germline lookup yields CDR1 DFQATT and CDR2 SNEGSKA (reference sequence). V was cut by 0 bases and J by 2 bases, with 8 bases left in between. The CDR3 DNA reads as TGCAGTGCTAGAGACCGTTCAGCCTACGAGCAGTACTTC. This gives the protein CSARDRSAYEQYF.

This clonotype was counted between two and nine times. The chain links TRBV15 to TRBJ2-7, with a possible D match to TRBD2 (5 bases). V dropped 3 bases and J dropped 2 bases, with 11 bases sitting between them. Germline CDR1 LNHNV, CDR2 YYDKDF (reference sequence). This CDR3 contains 14 residues. The CDR3 region is CATSSDYVAYEQYF. The CDR3 coding sequence is TGTGCCACCAGCAGCGACTACGTAGCCTACGAGCAGTACTTC. The full variable domain, with the rest looked up from reference TRBV15 and TRBJ2-7, is DAMVIQNPRYQVTQFGKPVTLSCSQTLNHNVMYWYQQKSSQAPKLLFHYYDKDFNNEADTPDNFQSRRPNTSFCFLDIRSPGLGDTAMYLCATSSDYVAYEQYFGPGTRLTVT.

Only a few counts were recorded for this clonotype. V gene TRBV20-1 combines with J gene TRBJ2-7; 12 bases match TRBD1. The V segment lost 3 bases and the J segment 1 base; nucleotides outside the gene matches: 10. Germline CDR1 reads DFQATT; CDR2 reads SNEGSKA (reference sequence). This CDR3 contains 17 residues. CDR3 nucleotide sequence: TGCAGTGCTAGCAAGGGGACAGGGGGCCCTGGATCCTACGAGCAGTACTTC. As protein: CSASKGTGGPGSYEQYF.

This clonotype came up a few times. The CDR3 loop reads CSARAGDRTGEQYF. Written as DNA, the CDR3 is TGCAGTGCTAGAGCCGGGGATAGAACGGGCGAGCAGTACTTC. This sequence joins TRBV20-1 and TRBJ2-7, with D maybe TRBD2 (5 bases). The germline V gene has CDR1 DFQATT and CDR2 SNEGSKA (reference sequence). This CDR3 is 14 amino acids long. Trimming stripped 1 base from V and 6 bases from J, with 16 bases between.

The V call is TRBV5-1, the J call TRBJ2-3; no clear D gene. Germline CDR1 and CDR2: SGHRS and YFSETQ. V gave up 7 bases and J gave up 0 bases, with 12 bases separating them. The length of the CDR3 is 14 residues. CDR3 sequence: CASSSATSTDTQYF. The CDR3 DNA follows: TGCGCCAGCTCGTCGGCGACTAGCACAGATACGCAGTATTTT.

This clonotype was seen ten or more times. J is TRBJ2-1 and V is TRBV5-1; 14 positions agree with TRBD2. Germline V lookup: CDR1 SGHRS, CDR2 YFSETQ. The CDR3 consists of 18 residues. The V gene end was trimmed by 2 bases and the J gene end by 0 bases; junction bases not matched to a gene: 4. The DNA for the CDR3 is TGCGCCAGCAGCTTCGGGACTAGCGGGGGTAGCTCCTACAATGAGCAGTTCTTC. Translation gives CASSFGTSGGSSYNEQFF.